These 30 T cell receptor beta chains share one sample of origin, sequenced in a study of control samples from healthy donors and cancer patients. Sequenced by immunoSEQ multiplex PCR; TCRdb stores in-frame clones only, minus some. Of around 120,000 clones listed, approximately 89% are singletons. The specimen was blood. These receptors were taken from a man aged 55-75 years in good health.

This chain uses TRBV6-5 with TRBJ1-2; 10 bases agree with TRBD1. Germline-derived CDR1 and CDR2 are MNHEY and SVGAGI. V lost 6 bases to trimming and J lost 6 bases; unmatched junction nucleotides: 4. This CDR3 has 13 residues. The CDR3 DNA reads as TGTGCCAGCAGCCGACAGGGGGCGGATGGCTACACCTTC. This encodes CASSRQGADGYTF.

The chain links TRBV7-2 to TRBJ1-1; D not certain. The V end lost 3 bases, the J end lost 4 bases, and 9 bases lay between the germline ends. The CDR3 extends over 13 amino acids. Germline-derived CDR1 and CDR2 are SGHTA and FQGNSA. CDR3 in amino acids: CASSFERFTEAFF. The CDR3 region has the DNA TGTGCCAGCAGCTTCGAAAGGTTCACTGAAGCTTTCTTT.

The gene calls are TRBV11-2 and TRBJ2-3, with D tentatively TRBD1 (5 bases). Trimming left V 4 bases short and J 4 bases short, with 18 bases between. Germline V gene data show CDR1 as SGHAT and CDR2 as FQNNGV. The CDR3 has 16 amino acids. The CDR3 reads CASSSLWGRTPDTQYF. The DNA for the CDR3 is TGTGCCAGCAGCTCTCTTTGGGGCAGAACACCAGATACGCAGTATTTT.

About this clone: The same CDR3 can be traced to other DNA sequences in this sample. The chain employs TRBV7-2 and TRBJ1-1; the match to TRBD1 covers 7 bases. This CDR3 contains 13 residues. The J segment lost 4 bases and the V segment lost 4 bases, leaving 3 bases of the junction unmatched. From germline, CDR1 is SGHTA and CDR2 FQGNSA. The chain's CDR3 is CASSSQGTTEAFF. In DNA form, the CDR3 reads TGTGCCAGCAGCTCACAGGGGACCACTGAAGCTTTCTTT.

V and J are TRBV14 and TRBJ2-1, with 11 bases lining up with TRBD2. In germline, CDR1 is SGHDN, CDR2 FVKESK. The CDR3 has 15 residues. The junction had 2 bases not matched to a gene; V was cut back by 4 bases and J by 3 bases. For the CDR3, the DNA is TGTGCCAGCAGCCTCCTAGCGGGGGGCTACAATGAGCAGTTCTTC. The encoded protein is CASSLLAGGYNEQFF.

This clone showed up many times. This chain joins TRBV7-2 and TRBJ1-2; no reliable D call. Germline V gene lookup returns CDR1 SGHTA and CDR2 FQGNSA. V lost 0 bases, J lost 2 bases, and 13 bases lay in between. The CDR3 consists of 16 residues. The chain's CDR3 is CASSLASDITNYGYTF. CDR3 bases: TGTGCCAGCAGCTTAGCATCAGATATAACCAACTATGGCTACACCTTC.

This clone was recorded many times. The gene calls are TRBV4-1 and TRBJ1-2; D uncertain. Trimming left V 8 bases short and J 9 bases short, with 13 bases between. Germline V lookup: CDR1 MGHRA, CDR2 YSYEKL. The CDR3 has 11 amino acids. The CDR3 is CASQTDGSYTF. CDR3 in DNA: TGCGCCAGCCAGACGGACGGTAGCTACACCTTC.

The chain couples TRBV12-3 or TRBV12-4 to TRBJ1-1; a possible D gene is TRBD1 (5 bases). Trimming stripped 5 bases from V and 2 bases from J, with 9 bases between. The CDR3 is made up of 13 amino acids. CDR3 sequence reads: CASSGRGNTEAFF. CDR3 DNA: TGTGCCAGCAGTGGGAGGGGCAACACTGAAGCTTTCTTT.

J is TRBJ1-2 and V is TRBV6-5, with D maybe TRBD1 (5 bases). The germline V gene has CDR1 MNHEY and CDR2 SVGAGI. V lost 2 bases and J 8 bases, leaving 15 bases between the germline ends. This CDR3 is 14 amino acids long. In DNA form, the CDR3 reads TGTGCCAGCAGTTACGCGGGGCCAGCCGGGGGCTACACCTTC. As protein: CASSYAGPAGGYTF.

The CDR3 DNA reads TGTGCCAGCAGTTTATGGACCTCAGTAAAGGGCGAAGCTTTCTTT. Its protein is CASSLWTSVKGEAFF. The J gene is TRBJ1-1, the V gene TRBV28, with no clear D. The V gene lost 0 bases and the J gene lost 8 bases, with 16 bases spanning the gap. CDR3 length: 15 residues. Per the germline V gene, CDR1 is MDHEN and CDR2 is SYDVKM.

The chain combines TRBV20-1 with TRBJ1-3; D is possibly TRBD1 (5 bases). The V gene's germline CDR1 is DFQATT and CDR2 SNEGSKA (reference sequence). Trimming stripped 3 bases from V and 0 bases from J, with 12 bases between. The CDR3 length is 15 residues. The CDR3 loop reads CSASSGATSGNTIYF. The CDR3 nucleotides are TGCAGTGCTAGTTCCGGGGCCACCTCTGGAAACACCATATATTTT.

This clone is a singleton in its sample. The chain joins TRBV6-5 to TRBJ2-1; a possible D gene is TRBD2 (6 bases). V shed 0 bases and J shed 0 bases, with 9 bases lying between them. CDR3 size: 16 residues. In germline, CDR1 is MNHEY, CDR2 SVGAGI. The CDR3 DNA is TGTGCCAGCAGTTACTCGTTTAGCGGCTCCTACAATGAGCAGTTCTTC. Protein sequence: CASSYSFSGSYNEQFF.

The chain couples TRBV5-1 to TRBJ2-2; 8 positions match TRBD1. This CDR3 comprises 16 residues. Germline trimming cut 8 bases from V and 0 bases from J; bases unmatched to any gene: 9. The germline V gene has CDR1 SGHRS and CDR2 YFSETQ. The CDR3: CARTIPGGSNTGELFF. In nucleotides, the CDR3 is TGCGCCAGGACTATACCAGGGGGCTCGAACACCGGGGAGCTGTTTTTT. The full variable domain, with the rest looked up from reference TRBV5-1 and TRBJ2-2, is KAGVTQTPRYLIKTRGQQVTLSCSPISGHRSVSWYQQTPGQGLQFLFEYFSETQRNKGNFPGRFSGRQFSNSRSEMNVSTLELGDSALYLCARTIPGGSNTGELFFGEGSRLTVL.

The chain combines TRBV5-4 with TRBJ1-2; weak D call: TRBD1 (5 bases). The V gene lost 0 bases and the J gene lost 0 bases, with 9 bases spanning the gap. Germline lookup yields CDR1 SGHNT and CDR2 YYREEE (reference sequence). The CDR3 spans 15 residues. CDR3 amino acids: CASSLEGKANYGYTF. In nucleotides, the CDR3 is TGTGCCAGCAGCTTGGAGGGGAAAGCTAACTATGGCTACACCTTC.

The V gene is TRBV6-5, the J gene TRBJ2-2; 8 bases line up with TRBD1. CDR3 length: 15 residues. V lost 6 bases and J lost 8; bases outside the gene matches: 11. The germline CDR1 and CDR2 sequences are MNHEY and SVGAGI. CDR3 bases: TGTGCCAGCAGCTCCACCGGGACAGGTTCTGGGGAGCTGTTTTTT. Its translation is CASSSTGTGSGELFF.

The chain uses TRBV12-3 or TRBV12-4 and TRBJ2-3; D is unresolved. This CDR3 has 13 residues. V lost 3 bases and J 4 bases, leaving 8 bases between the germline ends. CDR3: CASSLSGSDTQYF. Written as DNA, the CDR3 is TGTGCCAGCAGTTTGAGTGGGTCAGATACGCAGTATTTT.

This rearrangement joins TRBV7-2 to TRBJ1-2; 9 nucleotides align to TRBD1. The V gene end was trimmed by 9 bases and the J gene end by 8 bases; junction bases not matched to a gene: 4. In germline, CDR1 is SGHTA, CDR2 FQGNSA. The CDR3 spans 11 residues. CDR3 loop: CARRDRVGYTF. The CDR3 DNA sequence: TGTGCCAGAAGGGACAGGGTGGGCTACACCTTC.

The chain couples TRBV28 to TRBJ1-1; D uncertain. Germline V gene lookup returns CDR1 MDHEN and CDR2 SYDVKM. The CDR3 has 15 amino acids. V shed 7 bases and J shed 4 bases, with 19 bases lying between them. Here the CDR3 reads CASTLVQGPGTEAFF. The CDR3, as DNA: TGTGCCAGCACCCTCGTTCAAGGACCGGGCACTGAAGCTTTCTTT.

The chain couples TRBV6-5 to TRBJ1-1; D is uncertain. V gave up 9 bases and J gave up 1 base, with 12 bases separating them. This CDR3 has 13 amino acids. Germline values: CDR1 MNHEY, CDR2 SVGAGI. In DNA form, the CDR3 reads TGTGCCAGTGGACGGAAAAAGAACACTGAAGCTTTCTTT. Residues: CASGRKKNTEAFF.

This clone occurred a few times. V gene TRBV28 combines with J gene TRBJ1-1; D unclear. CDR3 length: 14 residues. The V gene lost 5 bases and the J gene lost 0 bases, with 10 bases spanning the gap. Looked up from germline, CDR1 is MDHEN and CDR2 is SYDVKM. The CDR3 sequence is CASSIVTVNTEAFF. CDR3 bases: TGTGCCAGCAGTATCGTGACGGTGAACACTGAAGCTTTCTTT. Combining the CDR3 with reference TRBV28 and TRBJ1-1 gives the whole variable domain DVKVTQSSRYLVKRTGEKVFLECVQDMDHENMFWYRQDPGLGLRLIYFSYDVKMKEKGDIPEGYSVSREKKERFSLILESASTNQTSMYLCASSIVTVNTEAFFGQGTRLTVV.

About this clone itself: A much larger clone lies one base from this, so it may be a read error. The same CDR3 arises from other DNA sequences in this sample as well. CDR3 in amino acids: CASSFGQGLWNTIYF. DNA of the CDR3: TGTGCCAGCAGTTTCGGACAGGGACTGTGGAACACCATATATTTT. The rearrangement links TRBV27 to TRBJ1-3; TRBD1 matches 8 bases. Germline CDR1 reads MNHEY; CDR2 reads SMNVEV (reference sequence). There are 15 residues in the CDR3. V lost 3 bases to trimming and J lost 7 bases; unmatched junction nucleotides: 8.

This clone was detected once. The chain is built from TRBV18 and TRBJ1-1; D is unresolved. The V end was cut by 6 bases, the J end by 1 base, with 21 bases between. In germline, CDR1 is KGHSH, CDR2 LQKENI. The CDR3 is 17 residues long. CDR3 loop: CASSGGWDPRWNTEAFF. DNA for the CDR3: TGTGCCAGCTCGGGTGGGTGGGATCCAAGGTGGAACACTGAAGCTTTCTTT.

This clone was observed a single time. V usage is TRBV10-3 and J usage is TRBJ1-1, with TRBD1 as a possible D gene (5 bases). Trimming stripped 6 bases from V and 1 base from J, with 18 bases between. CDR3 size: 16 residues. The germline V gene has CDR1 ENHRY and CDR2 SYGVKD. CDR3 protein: CAIRGTVGLTNTEAFF. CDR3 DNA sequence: TGTGCCATCAGGGGGACGGTAGGGCTTACGAACACTGAAGCTTTCTTT.

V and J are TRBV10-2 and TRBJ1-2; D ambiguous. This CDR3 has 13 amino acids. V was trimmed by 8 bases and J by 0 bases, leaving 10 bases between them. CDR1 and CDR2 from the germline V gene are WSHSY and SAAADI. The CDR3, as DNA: TGCGCCAGCGGCAGGAACCCTAACTATGGCTACACCTTC. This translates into CASGRNPNYGYTF.

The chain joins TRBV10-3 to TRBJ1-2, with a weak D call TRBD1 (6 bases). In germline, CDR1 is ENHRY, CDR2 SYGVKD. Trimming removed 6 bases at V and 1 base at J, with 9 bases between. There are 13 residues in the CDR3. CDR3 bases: TGTGCCATCAGGGACAGCCTTAACTATGGCTACACCTTC. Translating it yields CAIRDSLNYGYTF.

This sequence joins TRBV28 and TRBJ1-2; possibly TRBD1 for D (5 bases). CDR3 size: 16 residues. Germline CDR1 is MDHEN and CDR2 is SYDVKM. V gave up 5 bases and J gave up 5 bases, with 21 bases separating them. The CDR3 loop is CASSVPEGLRSYGYTF. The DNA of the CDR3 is TGTGCCAGCAGTGTCCCCGAGGGGCTTCGGTCTTATGGCTACACCTTC.

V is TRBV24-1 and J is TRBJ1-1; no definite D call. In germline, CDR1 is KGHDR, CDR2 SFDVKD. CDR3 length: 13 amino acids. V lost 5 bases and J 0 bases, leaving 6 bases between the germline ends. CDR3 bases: TGTGCCACCAGTGGTAATTTGAACACTGAAGCTTTCTTT. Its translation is CATSGNLNTEAFF.

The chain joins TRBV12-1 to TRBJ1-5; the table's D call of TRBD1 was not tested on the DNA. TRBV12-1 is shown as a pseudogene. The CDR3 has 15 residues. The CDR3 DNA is TGTGCCAGCAGCTTTCGACAGCTACTCAATCAGCCCCAGCATTTT. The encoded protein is CASSFRQLLNQPQHF.

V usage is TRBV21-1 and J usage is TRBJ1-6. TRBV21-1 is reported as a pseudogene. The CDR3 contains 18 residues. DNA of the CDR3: TGTGCCAGCAGCTCTGGATCGAACGGGAGCTCCTATAATTCACCCCTCCACTTT. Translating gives CASSSGSNGSSYNSPLHF.

CDR3 protein: CASSLMEGNGELFF. Here the CDR3 DNA reads TGTGCCAGCAGCTTAATGGAGGGGAACGGGGAGCTGTTTTTT. The gene calls are TRBV7-3 and TRBJ2-2, with D possibly matching TRBD2 (6 bases). This CDR3 contains 14 residues. V was cut by 1 base and J by 7 bases, with 10 bases left in between. The germline gives CDR1 SGHTA, CDR2 FQGTGA.